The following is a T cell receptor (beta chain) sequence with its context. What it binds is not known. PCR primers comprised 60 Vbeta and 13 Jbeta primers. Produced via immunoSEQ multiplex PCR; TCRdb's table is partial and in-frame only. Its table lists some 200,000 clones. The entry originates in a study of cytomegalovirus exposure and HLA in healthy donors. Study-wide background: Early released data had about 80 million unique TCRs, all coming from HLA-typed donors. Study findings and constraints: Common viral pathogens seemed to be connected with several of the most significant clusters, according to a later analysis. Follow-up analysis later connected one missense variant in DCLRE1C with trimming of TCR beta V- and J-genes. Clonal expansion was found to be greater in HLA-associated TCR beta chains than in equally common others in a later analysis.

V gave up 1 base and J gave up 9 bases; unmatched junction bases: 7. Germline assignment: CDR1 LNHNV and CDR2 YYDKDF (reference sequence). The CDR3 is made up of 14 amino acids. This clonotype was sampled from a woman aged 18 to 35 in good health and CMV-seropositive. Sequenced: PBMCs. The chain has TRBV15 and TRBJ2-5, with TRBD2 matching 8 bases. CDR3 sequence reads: CATSRAGGPLAQYF. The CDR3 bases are TGTGCCACCAGCAGAGCGGGGGGGCCTTTGGCCCAGTACTTC.